The rows below give T cell receptor beta chains drawn from one sample of a study of blood T cell repertoires in COVID-19. Sequenced by immunoSEQ multiplex PCR; TCRdb stores in-frame clones only, minus some. Altogether 140,000 or so clones are present, 75% to 90% being singletons, with the ten largest covering around 10%. The sequenced sample consisted of peripheral blood. The receptor set was obtained from a woman of 80 years or more with acute or convalescent COVID-19. Both conserved end residues are part of each CDR3. Fields, in order: J gene, D gene, V gene, CDR3 protein. A D gene is named only where the DNA matches it firmly.

TRBJ2-7,-,TRBV2,CASSVSGYEQYF
TRBJ1-2,-,TRBV29-1,CSVEEGRDHGYTF
TRBJ2-7,TRBD1,TRBV11-2,CASRDRGSAYEQYF
TRBJ1-2,-,TRBV5-1,CASSPLGGAGYTF
TRBJ2-5,-,TRBV6-5,CASSYGPTEETQYF
TRBJ1-4,TRBD1,TRBV19,CASRRQGASEKLFF
TRBJ2-7,-,TRBV7-8,CASSLGSAYEQYF
TRBJ1-6,-,TRBV7-3,CASSLSVGTRSPLHF
TRBJ1-6,-,TRBV9,CASSVQDRQTNSPLHF
TRBJ2-7,TRBD1,TRBV2,CASSGQGYEQYF
TRBJ1-2,TRBD1,TRBV5-1,CASSLDGQGYGYTF
TRBJ1-2,-,TRBV19,CASSITGTNGYTF
TRBJ1-1,-,TRBV5-1,CASSLKKGDTEAFF
TRBJ1-3,TRBD1,TRBV19,CASSAPTGAGNTIYF
TRBJ1-1,-,TRBV4-1,CASSQGRARNTEAFF
TRBJ1-1,-,TRBV29-1,CSVQTRDTEAFF
TRBJ1-5,-,TRBV18,CASSPNRESQPQHF
TRBJ1-1,-,TRBV15,CATSRDRGWAEAFF
TRBJ2-1,TRBD1,TRBV7-2,CASSLGQGGGEQFF
TRBJ2-3,TRBD2,TRBV5-4,CASSLGLAGLSTDTQYF
TRBJ2-7,TRBD1,TRBV7-9,CASSRRDSEYEQYF
TRBJ2-1,TRBD1,TRBV6-5,CARIRQGPSYNEQFF
TRBJ1-5,-,TRBV2,CASSEAGLYQPQHF
TRBJ2-1,-,TRBV5-1,CASSLVGNSYNEQFF